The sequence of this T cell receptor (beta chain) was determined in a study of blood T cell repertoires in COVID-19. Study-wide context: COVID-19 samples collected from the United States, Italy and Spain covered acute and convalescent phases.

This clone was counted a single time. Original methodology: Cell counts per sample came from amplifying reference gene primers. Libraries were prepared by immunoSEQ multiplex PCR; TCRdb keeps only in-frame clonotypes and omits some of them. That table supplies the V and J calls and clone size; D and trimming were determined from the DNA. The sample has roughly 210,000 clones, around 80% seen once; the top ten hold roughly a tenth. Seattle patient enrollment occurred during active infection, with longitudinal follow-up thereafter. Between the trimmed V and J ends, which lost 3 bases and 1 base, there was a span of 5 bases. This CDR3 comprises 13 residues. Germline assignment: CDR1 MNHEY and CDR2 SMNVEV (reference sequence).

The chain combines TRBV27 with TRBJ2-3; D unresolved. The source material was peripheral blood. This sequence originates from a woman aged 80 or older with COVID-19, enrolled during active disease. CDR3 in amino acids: CASSFGGTDTQYF. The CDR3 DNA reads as TGTGCCAGCAGTTTCGGAGGCACAGATACGCAGTATTTT.